This T cell receptor (beta chain) was sequenced in a study of early T cells in non-severe SARS-CoV-2 infection. There are 14 residues in the CDR3. V lost 6 bases and J 5 bases, leaving 15 bases between the germline ends. The germline CDR1 and CDR2 sequences are ENHRY and SYGVKD. A single record per CDR3 protein comes from TCRdb applying MiXCR to the 5' RACE reads. The sample consists of 45,000 or so distinct CDR3 sequences, 9.5% to 13% of them appearing once. The table lists this clonotype with many counts. The rearrangement links TRBV10-3 to TRBJ2-3, with D possibly being TRBD1 or TRBD2 (5 bases each). The sequence derives from an adult who was a healthcare worker with PCR-confirmed SARS-CoV-2 infection or an uninfected control (not recorded which). Sequencing input: whole blood. The CDR3 DNA reads TGTGCCATCAGGACTATAGGGGTCGGAGATACGCAGTATTTT. It translates to CAIRTIGVGDTQYF.